The 4 T cell receptor beta chains below all came from one sample that was sequenced in a study of CD8+ T cells in alopecia areata. Extracted RNA was reverse transcribed, and the resulting cDNA served as sequencing template. Generated by immunoSEQ multiplex PCR, the TCRdb table keeps only in-frame clones and is missing some. The sample consists of tens of thousands of clones, roughly 61% of them appearing once. Specimen: CD8+ T cells sorted from blood, collected at week 0. The receptor source for this set is a human donor with alopecia areata.

The CDR3 loop reads CASRGSGTEAFF. The CDR3 nucleotides read TGTGCCAGCAGGGGGTCCGGCACTGAAGCTTTCTTT. V and J are TRBV2 and TRBJ1-1; D gene uncertain. In germline, CDR1 is SNHLY, CDR2 FYNNEI. The CDR3 has 12 amino acids. Trimming removed 6 bases at V and 4 bases at J, with 9 bases between.

This clone was detected only a few times. Other DNA sequences in the sample encode the same CDR3. The chain combines TRBV7-9 with TRBJ2-3; the D is unclear. Germline V gene lookup returns CDR1 SEHNR and CDR2 FQNEAQ (reference sequence). The V end was cut by 4 bases, the J end by 0 bases, with 5 bases between. This CDR3 is built from 13 residues. The CDR3 DNA reads as TGTGCCAGCAGCTCAACTAGCACAGATACGCAGTATTTT. Translating it yields CASSSTSTDTQYF.

This rearrangement joins TRBV5-1 to TRBJ1-5; TRBD1 matches at 11 bases. CDR3 length: 17 amino acids. CDR1 and CDR2 from the germline V gene are SGHRS and YFSETQ. Trimming cost V 8 bases and J 2 bases; bases outside gene matches: 12. CDR3 protein: CASNPGQGDWRNQPQHF. CDR3 DNA: TGCGCCAGTAATCCGGGACAGGGGGATTGGCGCAATCAGCCCCAGCATTTT.

The chain has TRBV29-1 and TRBJ2-2; D is undetermined. The CDR3 runs to 11 residues. The V gene lost 6 bases and the J gene lost 4 bases, with 6 bases spanning the gap. CDR1 is SQVTM and CDR2 is ANQGSEA in the germline V gene. CDR3 bases: TGCAGCGTAGAGATCACCGGGGAGCTGTTTTTT. Translated: CSVEITGELFF.